This is a list of T cell receptor beta chains from one sample in a study of human T cells and chemical hapten exposure. TCRdb called the RACE reads again in MiXCR, with one record for every CDR3 protein. The table has about 69,000 distinct CDR3 sequences, approximately 10% seen once. The source was whole blood, collected in connection with sensitization to the hapten diphenylcyclopropenone (DPC). These receptors were collected from a woman in her 50s with alopecia areata. Some clones in this sample may be carry-over from other donors' samples. Both conserved end residues are part of each CDR3. Each record gives: clone size, V gene, D gene, J gene, CDR3 DNA, CDR3 protein. D genes are given only for firm matches. Only part of the rows carry a size: once, few, many, or a class if the clone is expanded.

>.|TRBV12-3/TRBV12-4|.|TRBJ1-1
TGTGCCACCGGGAGGGGGGTGAACACTGAAGCTTTCTTT
CATGRGVNTEAFF
>many|TRBV19|.|TRBJ1-6
TGTGCCAGTAGTATTTCCACCTCGGGGGATTCACCCCTCCACTTT
CASSISTSGDSPLHF
>many|TRBV9|.|TRBJ1-1
TGTGCCAGCAGCGTAGGGGGGTTCCTTGCTGAAGCTTTCTTT
CASSVGGFLAEAFF
>.|TRBV12-2|.|TRBJ2-1
TGTGCAAGTCGCTTAGAGGTGACGGGAGCGCACCAATACAATGAGCAGTTCTTC
CASRLEVTGAHQYNEQFF
>few|TRBV5-4|TRBD1|TRBJ1-6
TGTGCCAGCAGCTCATTCGACAGGGACAATTCACCCCTCCACTTT
CASSSFDRDNSPLHF
>many|TRBV29-1|.|TRBJ1-5
TGCAGCGTGGATCAGGGCCCCAATCAGCCCCAGCATTTT
CSVDQGPNQPQHF
>.|TRBV7-9|.|TRBJ1-3
TGTGCCAGCAGGCTCAGTGGTGCTGGAAACACCATATATTTT
CASRLSGAGNTIYF
>.|TRBV29-1|.|TRBJ2-5
TGCAGCGCTGAACGGGAGACCCAGTACTTC
CSAERETQYF
>many|TRBV5-1|.|TRBJ2-3
TGCGCCAGCAGCTCCGGATCGGTAGATACGCAGTATTTT
CASSSGSVDTQYF
>many|TRBV3-1|TRBD2|TRBJ2-1
TGTGCCAGCAGGACCAGCGGGACTTCACACAATGAGCAGTTCTTC
CASRTSGTSHNEQFF
>.|TRBV7-9|TRBD1|TRBJ2-2
TGTGCCAGCAGCATCGGGACAGGGTTCTCTGGGGAGCTGTTTTTT
CASSIGTGFSGELFF
>.|TRBV19|.|TRBJ2-4
TGTGCCAGTAGTCCGACCGCACCGGGAGCCAAAAACATTCAGTACTTC
CASSPTAPGAKNIQYF
>many|TRBV7-3|.|TRBJ2-3
TGTGCCAGCAGCTCGGGACCCGGGGTAGGGGATACGCAGTATTTT
CASSSGPGVGDTQYF
>.|TRBV2|.|TRBJ2-2
TGTGCCAGCAGTGACAGGTTACCGAACACCGGGGAGCTGTTTTTT
CASSDRLPNTGELFF
>many|TRBV11-2|.|TRBJ1-1
TGTGCCAGCAGCACCCCCCGGGGATCTCAAGCTTTCTTT
CASSTPRGSQAFF
>many|TRBV2|TRBD1|TRBJ2-1
TGTGCCAGCAGTGAATTTGAGACAGGGGTTGTTGAGCAGTTCTTC
CASSEFETGVVEQFF
>many|TRBV7-2|.|TRBJ2-1
TGTGCCAGCAGCTTGCGAGCCAGGAAGGCCTACAATGAGCAGTTCTTC
CASSLRARKAYNEQFF
>.|TRBV14|TRBD2|TRBJ2-1
TGTGCCAGCAGTTACTTTAGCGGGAGCTACAATGAGCAGTTCTTC
CASSYFSGSYNEQFF
>.|TRBV2|.|TRBJ1-2
TGTGCCAGCAGCCGCGACAGGAACTATGGCTACACCTTC
CASSRDRNYGYTF
>few|TRBV6-6|TRBD2|TRBJ2-7
TGTGCCAGCAGTTACGCCATAATCCCTAGCGGGAGCGACGAGCAGTACTTC
CASSYAIIPSGSDEQYF
>many|TRBV2|TRBD2|TRBJ2-3
TGTGCCAGCAGGCCCCCGGGACTAGCGACAGATACGCAGTATTTT
CASRPPGLATDTQYF
>.|TRBV7-2|TRBD2|TRBJ2-1
TGTGCCAGCAGCAAGAGGACTAGCGGGACCAGGACATCCTACAATGAGCAGTTCTTC
CASSKRTSGTRTSYNEQFF
>many|TRBV7-2|.|TRBJ2-1
TGTGCCAGCAGCTTGGGGCCCCGGTCCAATGAGCAGTTCTTC
CASSLGPRSNEQFF
>.|TRBV15|.|TRBJ2-7
TGTGCCACCAGCAGTGATGGTAACGAGCAGTACTTC
CATSSDGNEQYF
>many|TRBV7-9|.|TRBJ1-1
TGTGCCAGCAGCCAATGGACAGCTAACACTGAAGCTTTCTTT
CASSQWTANTEAFF
>few|TRBV18|TRBD2|TRBJ2-1
TGTGCCAGCTCAACACCCCCCCTGGCTAGCGGGAACACTGAGCAGTTCTTC
CASSTPPLASGNTEQFF
>many|TRBV29-1|TRBD2|TRBJ2-1
TGCAGCGTTTCAACTAGCGGGAGTAATGAGCAGTTCTTC
CSVSTSGSNEQFF
>once|TRBV20-1|TRBD2|TRBJ2-5
TGCAGTGCTAGAGACCCGGGACTAGGGATTGAGACCCAGTACTTC
CSARDPGLGIETQYF
>few|TRBV12-3/TRBV12-4|.|TRBJ1-1
TGTGCCAGCAGTTTGGCGGGGATGAACACTGAAGCTTTCTTT
CASSLAGMNTEAFF
>few|TRBV19|TRBD2|TRBJ2-3
TGTGCCAGTAGCGACTGGGCTAGCGGCGGGGATACGCAGTATTTT
CASSDWASGGDTQYF
>many|TRBV29-1|TRBD1|TRBJ2-7
TGCAGCGTTACCCGGGACAGCTCCTACGGGGAGCAGTACTTC
CSVTRDSSYGEQYF
>few|TRBV4-1|.|TRBJ1-3
TGCGCCAGCAGCCAAGATCGGGCAAGAAGTCCGCGAAACACCATATATTTT
CASSQDRARSPRNTIYF
>few|TRBV20-1|TRBD1|TRBJ1-2
TGCAGTGCCCCCAGGCTCGGACAGGCTCTAGGCGGCTACACCTTC
CSAPRLGQALGGYTF
>.|TRBV27|TRBD2|TRBJ2-1
TGTGCCAGCAGGGGTCAGGCACTAGCGGCTTACAATGAGCAGTTCTTC
CASRGQALAAYNEQFF
>few|TRBV3-1|.|TRBJ1-1
TGTGCCAGCAGCCAAGGTCGAGGTGAAAACACTGAAGCTTTCTTT
CASSQGRGENTEAFF
>.|TRBV11-1|.|TRBJ1-1
TGTGCCAGCAGCCCCGACAGGTACACTGAAGCTTTCTTT
CASSPDRYTEAFF
>few|TRBV11-2|TRBD2|TRBJ2-1
TGTGCCAGCAGCCAGACTAGCGGGAGTTTCGAGCAGTTCTTC
CASSQTSGSFEQFF
>many|TRBV7-6|TRBD1|TRBJ1-1
TGTGCCAGCAGCAGAGGACAGGAGAACACTGAAGCTTTCTTT
CASSRGQENTEAFF
>many|TRBV7-2|TRBD2|TRBJ2-1
TGTGCCAGCAGCATAGCGGGAGGCTCCTACAATGAGCAGTTCTTC
CASSIAGGSYNEQFF
>.|TRBV7-2|TRBD2|TRBJ2-7
TGTGCCAGCAGCCGATCCTGGACTAGCGGACGAAGCTCCTACGAGCAGTACTTC
CASSRSWTSGRSSYEQYF
>few|TRBV5-6|.|TRBJ2-2
TGTGCCAGCAGCTTGGCCACCGGGGAGCTGTTTTTT
CASSLATGELFF
>few|TRBV15|.|TRBJ1-5
TGTGCCACCAGCAGAGATCGGAGAATTCAGCCCCAGCATTTT
CATSRDRRIQPQHF
>many|TRBV7-3|.|TRBJ2-2
TGTGCCAGCAGCCCTAACACGAACACCGGGGAGCTGTTTTTT
CASSPNTNTGELFF
>many|TRBV6-2/TRBV6-3|.|TRBJ1-1
TGTGCCAGCAGACGCGGACCGGCCGATGAGGCTGAAGCTTTCTTT
CASRRGPADEAEAFF
>.|TRBV10-3|.|TRBJ1-2
TGTGCCATCAGTGAGGGGGTTGAAATTTATGGCTACACCTTC
CAISEGVEIYGYTF
>many|TRBV12-3/TRBV12-4|.|TRBJ1-5
TGTGCCAGCAGTCGACAGGTTGGTAGCAATCAGCCCCAGCATTTT
CASSRQVGSNQPQHF
>few|TRBV4-1|.|TRBJ1-2
TGCGCCAGCAGCCAAGGGTCCGTTAACCTCTATGGCTACACCTTC
CASSQGSVNLYGYTF
>.|TRBV18|TRBD1|TRBJ1-1
TGTGCCAGCTCACCGCCGGGACAGGTCTTTCTGGCTTTCTTT
CASSPPGQVFLAFF
>many|TRBV5-1|.|TRBJ2-7
TGCGCCAGCAGCACTGGGGCGATGGTGTTGGGTAAATCCCCGGGCGAGCAGTACTTC
CASSTGAMVLGKSPGEQYF
>many|TRBV5-1|.|TRBJ1-4
TGCGCCAGCAGCTTGGATGCAGGGAGAAAACTGTTTTTT
CASSLDAGRKLFF
>few|TRBV6-2/TRBV6-3|TRBD1|TRBJ1-1
TGTGCCAGCACGCAAGACAGGGCGTTGACTGAAGCTTTCTTT
CASTQDRALTEAFF
>many|TRBV3-1|.|TRBJ2-2
TGTGCCAGCAGCCCCTCCAAGGCCGCCGGGGAGCTGTTTTTT
CASSPSKAAGELFF
>.|TRBV20-1|.|TRBJ2-5
TGCAGTGGCCTGGACGGACCGTCTGAGACCCAGTACTTC
CSGLDGPSETQYF
>many|TRBV29-1|.|TRBJ2-1
TGCAGCGTTGACGGGAGTGGCAATGAGCAGTTCTTC
CSVDGSGNEQFF